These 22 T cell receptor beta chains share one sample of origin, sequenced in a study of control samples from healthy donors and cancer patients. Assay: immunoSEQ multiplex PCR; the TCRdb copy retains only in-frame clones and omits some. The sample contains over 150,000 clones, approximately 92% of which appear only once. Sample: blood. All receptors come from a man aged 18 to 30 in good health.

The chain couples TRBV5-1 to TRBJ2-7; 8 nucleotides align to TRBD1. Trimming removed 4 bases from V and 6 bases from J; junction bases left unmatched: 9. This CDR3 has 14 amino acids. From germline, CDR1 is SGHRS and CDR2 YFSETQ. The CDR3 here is CASSPGQGGAEQYF. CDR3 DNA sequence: TGCGCCAGCAGCCCTGGACAGGGTGGTGCCGAGCAGTACTTC.

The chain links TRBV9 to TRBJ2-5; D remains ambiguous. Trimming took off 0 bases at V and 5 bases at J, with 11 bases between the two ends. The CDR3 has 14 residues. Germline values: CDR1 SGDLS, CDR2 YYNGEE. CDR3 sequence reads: CASSVVSIGETQYF. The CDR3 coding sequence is TGTGCCAGCAGCGTAGTCTCAATCGGGGAGACCCAGTACTTC.

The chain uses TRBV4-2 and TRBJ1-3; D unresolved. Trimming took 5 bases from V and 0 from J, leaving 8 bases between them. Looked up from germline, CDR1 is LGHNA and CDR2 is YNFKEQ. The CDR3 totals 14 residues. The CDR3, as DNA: TGTGCCAGCAGCGACGCAACCTCTGGAAACACCATATATTTT. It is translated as CASSDATSGNTIYF.

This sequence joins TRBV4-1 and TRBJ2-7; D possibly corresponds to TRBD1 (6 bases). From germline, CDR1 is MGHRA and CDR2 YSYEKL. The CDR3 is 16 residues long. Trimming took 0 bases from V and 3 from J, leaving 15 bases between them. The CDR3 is CASSQEALDSFYEQYF. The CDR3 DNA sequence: TGCGCCAGCAGCCAAGAGGCATTGGACAGTTTCTACGAGCAGTACTTC.

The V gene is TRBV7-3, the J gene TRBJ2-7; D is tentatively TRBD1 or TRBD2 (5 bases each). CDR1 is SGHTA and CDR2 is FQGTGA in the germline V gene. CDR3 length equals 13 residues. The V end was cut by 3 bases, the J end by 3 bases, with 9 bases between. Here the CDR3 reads CASSLGPNYEQYF. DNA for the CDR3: TGTGCCAGCAGCTTGGGACCTAACTACGAGCAGTACTTC.

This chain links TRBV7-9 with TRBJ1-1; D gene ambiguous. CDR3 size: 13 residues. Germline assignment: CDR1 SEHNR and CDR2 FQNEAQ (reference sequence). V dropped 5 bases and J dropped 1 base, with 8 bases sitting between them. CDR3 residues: CASSANKNTEAFF. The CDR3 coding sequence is TGTGCCAGCAGCGCTAACAAGAACACTGAAGCTTTCTTT.

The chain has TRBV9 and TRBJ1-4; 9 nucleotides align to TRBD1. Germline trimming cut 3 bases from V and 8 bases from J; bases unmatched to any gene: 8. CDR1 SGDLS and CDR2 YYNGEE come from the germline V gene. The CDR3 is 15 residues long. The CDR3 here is CASSARTGVGEKLFF. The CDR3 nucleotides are TGTGCCAGCAGCGCCAGGACAGGGGTAGGAGAAAAACTGTTTTTT.

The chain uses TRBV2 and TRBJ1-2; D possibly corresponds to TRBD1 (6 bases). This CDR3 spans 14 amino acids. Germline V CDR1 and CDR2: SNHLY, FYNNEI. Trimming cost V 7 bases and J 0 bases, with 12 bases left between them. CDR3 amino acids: CASKLWTANYGYTF. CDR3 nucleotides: TGTGCCAGCAAACTATGGACAGCTAACTATGGCTACACCTTC.

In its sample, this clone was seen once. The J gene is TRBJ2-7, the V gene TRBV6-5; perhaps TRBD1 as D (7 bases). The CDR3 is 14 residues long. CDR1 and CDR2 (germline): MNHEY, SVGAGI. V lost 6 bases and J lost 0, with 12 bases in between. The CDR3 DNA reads TGTGCCAGCAGGTGGAGGGACAGCTCCTACGAGCAGTACTTC. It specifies CASRWRDSSYEQYF.

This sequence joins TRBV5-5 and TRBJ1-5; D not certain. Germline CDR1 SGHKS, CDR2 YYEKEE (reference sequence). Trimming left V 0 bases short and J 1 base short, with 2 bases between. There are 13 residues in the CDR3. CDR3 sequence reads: CASSLVSNQPQHF. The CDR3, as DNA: TGTGCCAGCAGCTTGGTCAGCAATCAGCCCCAGCATTTT.

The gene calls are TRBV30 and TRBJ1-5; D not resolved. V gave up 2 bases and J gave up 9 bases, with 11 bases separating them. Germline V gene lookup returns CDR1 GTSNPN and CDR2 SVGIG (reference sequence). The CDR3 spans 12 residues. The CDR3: CAWSKGGRPQHF. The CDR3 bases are TGTGCCTGGAGTAAAGGAGGGCGGCCCCAGCATTTT.

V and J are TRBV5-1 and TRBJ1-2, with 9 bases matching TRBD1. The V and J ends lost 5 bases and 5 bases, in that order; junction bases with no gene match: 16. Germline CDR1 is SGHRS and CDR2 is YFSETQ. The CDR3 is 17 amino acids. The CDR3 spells CASSNTPAGQGTYGYTF. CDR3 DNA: TGCGCCAGCAGTAATACCCCCGCCGGACAGGGGACGTATGGCTACACCTTC.

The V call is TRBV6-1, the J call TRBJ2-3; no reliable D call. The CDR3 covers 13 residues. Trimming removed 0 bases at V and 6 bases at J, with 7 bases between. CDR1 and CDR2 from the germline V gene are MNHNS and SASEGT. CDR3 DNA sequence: TGTGCCAGCAGTGAAGCGTGGTGGGATACGCAGTATTTT. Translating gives CASSEAWWDTQYF.

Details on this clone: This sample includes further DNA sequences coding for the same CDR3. CDR3 nucleotide sequence: TGTGCCAGCAGCTTAGGGGGGGGGCGGGGTGAAGCTTTCTTT. Its protein is CASSLGGGRGEAFF. The V call is TRBV13, the J call TRBJ1-1; perhaps TRBD1 as D (6 bases). V was pared by 0 bases and J by 7 bases, with 12 bases between. Germline CDR1 is PRHDT and CDR2 is FYEKMQ (reference sequence). CDR3 length: 14 residues.

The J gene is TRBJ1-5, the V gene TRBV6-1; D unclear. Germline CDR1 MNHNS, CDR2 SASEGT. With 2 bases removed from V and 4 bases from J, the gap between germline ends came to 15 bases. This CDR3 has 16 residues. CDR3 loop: CASSEWAGPLNQPQHF. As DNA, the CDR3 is TGTGCCAGCAGTGAATGGGCAGGACCTCTTAATCAGCCCCAGCATTTT.

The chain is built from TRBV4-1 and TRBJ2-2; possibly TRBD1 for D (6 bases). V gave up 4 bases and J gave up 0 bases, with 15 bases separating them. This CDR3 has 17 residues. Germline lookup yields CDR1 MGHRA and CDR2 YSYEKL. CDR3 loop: CASSLGRDNANTGELFF. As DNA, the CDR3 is TGCGCCAGCAGCCTGGGAAGGGACAACGCGAACACCGGGGAGCTGTTTTTT.

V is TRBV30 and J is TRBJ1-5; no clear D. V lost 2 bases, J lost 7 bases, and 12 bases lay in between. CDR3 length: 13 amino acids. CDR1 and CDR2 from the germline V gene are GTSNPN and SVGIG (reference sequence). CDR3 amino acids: CAWSRNSEQPQHF. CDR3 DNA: TGTGCCTGGAGTAGGAACAGTGAACAGCCCCAGCATTTT.

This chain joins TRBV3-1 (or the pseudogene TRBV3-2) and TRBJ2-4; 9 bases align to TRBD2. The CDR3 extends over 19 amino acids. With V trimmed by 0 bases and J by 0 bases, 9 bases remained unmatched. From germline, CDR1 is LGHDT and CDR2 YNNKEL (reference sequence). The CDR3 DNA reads TGTGCCAGCAGCCAAGATACGGTAGCGGGGGCCCTAGCCAAAAACATTCAGTACTTC. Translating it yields CASSQDTVAGALAKNIQYF.

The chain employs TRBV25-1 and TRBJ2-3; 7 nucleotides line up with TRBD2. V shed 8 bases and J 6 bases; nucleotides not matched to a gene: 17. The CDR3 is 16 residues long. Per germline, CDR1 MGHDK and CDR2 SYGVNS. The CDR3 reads CASSRGGGNEGDTQYF. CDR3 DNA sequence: TGTGCCAGCTCCCGCGGGGGAGGGAACGAGGGGGATACGCAGTATTTT.

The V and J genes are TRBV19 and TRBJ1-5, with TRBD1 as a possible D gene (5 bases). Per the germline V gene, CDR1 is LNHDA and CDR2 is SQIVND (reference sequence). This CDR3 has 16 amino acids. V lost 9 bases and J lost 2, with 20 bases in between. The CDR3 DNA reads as TGTGCCAGCCGAATGGACCGGGAAGGGGGCAATCAGCCCCAGCATTTT. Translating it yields CASRMDREGGNQPQHF.

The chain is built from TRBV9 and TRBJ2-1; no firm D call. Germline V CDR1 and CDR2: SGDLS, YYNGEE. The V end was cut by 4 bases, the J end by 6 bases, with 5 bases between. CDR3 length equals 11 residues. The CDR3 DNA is TGTGCCAGCAGCTTCTCCAATGAGCAGTTCTTC. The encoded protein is CASSFSNEQFF.

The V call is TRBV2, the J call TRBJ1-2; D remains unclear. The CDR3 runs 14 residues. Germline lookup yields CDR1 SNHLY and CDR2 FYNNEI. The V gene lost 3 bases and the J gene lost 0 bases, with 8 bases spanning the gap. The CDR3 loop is CASSDGGSNYGYTF. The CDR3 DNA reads TGTGCCAGCAGTGACGGAGGCTCTAACTATGGCTACACCTTC.